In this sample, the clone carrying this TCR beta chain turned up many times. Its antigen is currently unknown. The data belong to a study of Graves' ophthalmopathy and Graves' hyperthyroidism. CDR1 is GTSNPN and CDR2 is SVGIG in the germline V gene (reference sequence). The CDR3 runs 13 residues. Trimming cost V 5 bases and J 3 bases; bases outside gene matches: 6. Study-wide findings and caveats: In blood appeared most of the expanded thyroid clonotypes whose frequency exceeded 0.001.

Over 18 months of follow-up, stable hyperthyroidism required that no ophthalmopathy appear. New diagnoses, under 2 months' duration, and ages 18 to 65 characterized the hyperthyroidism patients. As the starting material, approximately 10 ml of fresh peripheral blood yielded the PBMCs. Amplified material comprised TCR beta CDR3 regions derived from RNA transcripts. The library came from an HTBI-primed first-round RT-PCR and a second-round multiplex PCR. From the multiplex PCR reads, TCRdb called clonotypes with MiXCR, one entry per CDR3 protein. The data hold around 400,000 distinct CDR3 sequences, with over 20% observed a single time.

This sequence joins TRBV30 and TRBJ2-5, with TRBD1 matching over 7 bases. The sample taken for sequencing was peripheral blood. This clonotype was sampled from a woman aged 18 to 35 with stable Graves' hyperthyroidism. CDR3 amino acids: CAWSTGPKETQYF. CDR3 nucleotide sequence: TGTGCCTGGTCGACAGGGCCAAAAGAGACCCAGTACTTC.